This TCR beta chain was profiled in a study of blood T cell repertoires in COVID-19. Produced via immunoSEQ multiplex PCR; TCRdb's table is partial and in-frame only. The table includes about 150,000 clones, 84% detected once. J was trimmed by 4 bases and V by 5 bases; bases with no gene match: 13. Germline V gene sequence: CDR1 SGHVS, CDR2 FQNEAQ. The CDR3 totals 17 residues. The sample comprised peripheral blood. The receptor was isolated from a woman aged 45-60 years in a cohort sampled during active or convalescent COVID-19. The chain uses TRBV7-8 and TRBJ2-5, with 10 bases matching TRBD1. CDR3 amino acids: CASSRDRGPNNRETQYF. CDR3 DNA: TGTGCCAGCAGCAGAGACAGGGGGCCTAATAATCGAGAGACCCAGTACTTC.